Listed below are T cell receptor beta chains from one sample, sequenced in a study of circulating CD8 cells and anti-PD-1 response in melanoma. MiXCR, run by TCRdb on the reads, gives a single entry per CDR3 protein. The sample lists approximately 1,000 distinct CDR3 sequences, approximately 9% seen once, with approximately 50% in the top ten. This specimen consisted of CD8+ T cells from PBMCs, obtained at baseline or after one month of anti-PD-1 therapy (not recorded which). The source of these receptors is a human donor with melanoma. The CDR3 runs from the conserved cysteine through the conserved F or W. D genes are given only for firm matches. Rows give clone size only sometimes, using once, few, many, or a class for an expanded clone.

D	V	size	J	DNA	CDR3
TRBD1	TRBV29-1	medium-sized	TRBJ2-7	TGCAGCGTTCAAACCGGGACAGGCCACGAGCAGTACTTC	CSVQTGTGHEQYF
-	TRBV28	medium-sized	TRBJ2-7	TGTGCCAGCGCAACAGGGTACGAGCAGTACTTC	CASATGYEQYF
TRBD1	TRBV27	medium-sized	TRBJ1-2	TGTGCCAGCAGTTTTCAAGGGGGCAGTTTCAACTATGGCTACACCTTC	CASSFQGGSFNYGYTF
-	TRBV19	medium-sized	TRBJ1-5	TGTGCCAGTAGCATGGGACACGTGGGTCATCAGCCCCAGCATTTT	CASSMGHVGHQPQHF
TRBD1	TRBV7-3	-	TRBJ2-4	TGTGCCAGCAGCCTCGACCAACAGGGGCGACCAAATAACCTGTTAAACATTCAGTACTTC	CASSLDQQGRPNNLLNIQYF
-	TRBV23-1	medium-sized	TRBJ1-5	TGCGCCAGCAGTCAATTCCCTAATCCCCCACAGGAACACAATCAGCCCCAGCATTTT	CASSQFPNPPQEHNQPQHF
-	TRBV6-5	large	TRBJ1-1	TGTGCCAGCAGTTACTCGTCTCATTGGAACACTGAAGCTTTCTTT	CASSYSSHWNTEAFF
-	TRBV29-1	medium-sized	TRBJ1-3	TGCAGCGTCGTTAACTCTGGAAACACCATATATTTT	CSVVNSGNTIYF
-	TRBV19	-	TRBJ2-1	TGTGCCAGTAGTACCTGGGGCGATGAGCAGTTCTTC	CASSTWGDEQFF
-	TRBV6-2/TRBV6-3	medium-sized	TRBJ2-3	TGTGCCAGCAGTCTCTTAAGGGATACGCAGTATTTT	CASSLLRDTQYF
TRBD1	TRBV24-1	medium-sized	TRBJ2-1	TGTGCCACCAGTGATTTCCGGGACAGGGGTGGTGAGCAGTTCTTC	CATSDFRDRGGEQFF
TRBD2	TRBV2	medium-sized	TRBJ2-5	TGTGCCAGCCGAGGACTAGCGGGGGGATACCAAGAGACCCAGTACTTC	CASRGLAGGYQETQYF
TRBD1	TRBV20-1	-	TRBJ2-7	TGCAGTGCTGTTGGACAGGGAGTATACGAGCAGTACTTC	CSAVGQGVYEQYF
TRBD1	TRBV12-3/TRBV12-4	medium-sized	TRBJ2-3	TGTGCCAGCAGCCGGGACAGGAACACAGATACGCAGTATTTT	CASSRDRNTDTQYF
-	TRBV20-1	medium-sized	TRBJ2-7	TGCAGTGCTAGTGGAGATGATGAAACCTACGAGCAGTACTTC	CSASGDDETYEQYF
-	TRBV9	medium-sized	TRBJ1-3	TGTGCCAGCAGCGTAGAACCGGCTGGAAACACCATATATTTT	CASSVEPAGNTIYF
-	TRBV20-1	-	TRBJ2-2	TGCAGTGCTGTTCCAGCGAACACCGGGGAGCTGTTTTTT	CSAVPANTGELFF
TRBD2	TRBV11-2	medium-sized	TRBJ2-1	TGTGCCAGCAGCTCAATATCTAGCGGGGGGCACAATGAGCAGTTCTTC	CASSSISSGGHNEQFF
-	TRBV20-1	few	TRBJ1-1	TGCAGTGCCAGACCCAGGCTGAACACTGAAGCTTTCTTT	CSARPRLNTEAFF
TRBD2	TRBV19	medium-sized	TRBJ2-3	TGTGCCAGTAGTATATTAAGCGGGGGGGCCGCAGATACGCAGTATTTT	CASSILSGGAADTQYF
TRBD1	TRBV19	medium-sized	TRBJ1-2	TGTGCCAGCCGGACAGGTTTGGATGGCTACACCTTC	CASRTGLDGYTF
-	TRBV19	medium-sized	TRBJ2-3	TGTGCCAGTAGTATTTGGGGGTCGGATACGCAGTATTTT	CASSIWGSDTQYF
-	TRBV12-3/TRBV12-4	medium-sized	TRBJ2-7	TGTGCCAGCAGTTTTTTCGGGTCGGACGAGCAGTACTTC	CASSFFGSDEQYF
-	TRBV4-1	medium-sized	TRBJ2-7	TGCGCCAGCAGCCAAGTTGGTGGAAGGACCTACGAGCAGTACTTC	CASSQVGGRTYEQYF
-	TRBV25-1	large	TRBJ2-1	TGTGCCAGCAACGGAGGCAATGAGCAGTTCTTC	CASNGGNEQFF
TRBD2	TRBV25-1	-	TRBJ2-7	TGTGCCAGCAGTGGGCTAGCGGGGGGCCCCTACGAGCAGTACTTC	CASSGLAGGPYEQYF
TRBD1	TRBV15	medium-sized	TRBJ1-4	TGTGCCACCAGCAGAGATCTAGCGTCTCCCCAGGGGGCGGAAAAACTGTTTTTT	CATSRDLASPQGAEKLFF
TRBD2	TRBV12-3/TRBV12-4	medium-sized	TRBJ2-5	TGTGCCAGCAGTGTACAGGGACTAGCGGGGGGGCCGATGGAGACCCAGTACTTC	CASSVQGLAGGPMETQYF
TRBD2	TRBV27	medium-sized	TRBJ2-1	TGTGCCAGCACCATGGGGGGGGGTTACAATGAGCAGTTCTTC	CASTMGGGYNEQFF
TRBD1	TRBV10-3	medium-sized	TRBJ2-7	TGTGCCATCAGCGGGGACAGGGGGCTGGGCGAGCAGTACTTC	CAISGDRGLGEQYF
-	TRBV19	large	TRBJ1-1	TGTGCCGGCCAGAGAGCTTTCTTT	CAGQRAFF
-	TRBV14	-	TRBJ2-7	TGTGCCAGCAGCCCTACGGACGGACCAGCCTACGAGCAGTACTTC	CASSPTDGPAYEQYF
-	TRBV25-1	medium-sized	TRBJ1-1	TGTGCCAGCAGTGAAGTGGGGATGAACACTGAAGCTTTCTTT	CASSEVGMNTEAFF
TRBD1	TRBV5-4	large	TRBJ2-2	TGTGCCAGCAGCTCGACAGGGAGCACCGGGGAGCTGTTTTTT	CASSSTGSTGELFF
TRBD1	TRBV7-2	medium-sized	TRBJ2-1	TGTGCCAGCAGCCCCGGGACAGGGTATTCCGATGAGCAGTTCTTC	CASSPGTGYSDEQFF
-	TRBV11-3	medium-sized	TRBJ2-7	TGTGCCAGCAGCGTCGGGGGGCCCGAATACGAGCAGTACTTC	CASSVGGPEYEQYF
-	TRBV12-3/TRBV12-4	-	TRBJ2-7	TGTGCCAGCAGTTTAACGGAGAATCCCTCCTACGAGCAGTACTTC	CASSLTENPSYEQYF
-	TRBV27	medium-sized	TRBJ2-7	TGTGCCAGCAGTCTCGACAGGTCCTACGAGCAGTACTTC	CASSLDRSYEQYF
-	TRBV19	medium-sized	TRBJ2-1	TGTGCCAGTAGTTCTGGGGGATACAATGAGCAGTTCTTC	CASSSGGYNEQFF
TRBD1	TRBV10-3	medium-sized	TRBJ2-7	TGTGCCATCAGTGATGGGACAGTTTACGAGCAGTACTTC	CAISDGTVYEQYF
TRBD1	TRBV19	few	TRBJ2-2	TGTGCCAGTAGTACAGAAGGGACAGTCGGGGAGCTGTTTTTT	CASSTEGTVGELFF
-	TRBV19	medium-sized	TRBJ2-1	TGTGCCAGTAGTAAACAGGGAATCTACAATGAGCAGTTCTTC	CASSKQGIYNEQFF
-	TRBV7-2	-	TRBJ2-1	TGTGCCAGCAGCCCCGACAGAAATTACTACAATGAGCAGTTCTTC	CASSPDRNYYNEQFF
TRBD1	TRBV29-1	once	TRBJ2-7	TGCAGCGTTGAAGATAAAGGACAGGGGGCGTGGGAGCAGTACTTC	CSVEDKGQGAWEQYF
-	TRBV20-1	medium-sized	TRBJ1-1	TGCAGTGCTAGACAGGGTACTGAAGCTTTCTTT	CSARQGTEAFF
-	TRBV19	medium-sized	TRBJ2-7	TGTGCCAGTAGTATAGATGACTACGAGCAGTACTTC	CASSIDDYEQYF
-	TRBV19	medium-sized	TRBJ2-1	TGTGCCAGTAGCTCGATGAGCCAGGGTGAGCAGTTCTTC	CASSSMSQGEQFF
-	TRBV9	medium-sized	TRBJ2-1	TGTGCCAGCAGCGTAGCTGACGGGATCTTGGTAGGTTACAATGAGCAGTTCTTC	CASSVADGILVGYNEQFF
-	TRBV7-3	-	TRBJ2-6	TGTGCCAGCAGCGTAGGAGTCAGCTCTGGGGCCAACGTCCTGACTTTC	CASSVGVSSGANVLTF
-	TRBV29-1	-	TRBJ2-5	TGCAGCGTTGATGGGGACTGGGACAGTCTATCGGAGACCCGCAAAGAGACCCAGTACTTC	CSVDGDWDSLSETRKETQYF